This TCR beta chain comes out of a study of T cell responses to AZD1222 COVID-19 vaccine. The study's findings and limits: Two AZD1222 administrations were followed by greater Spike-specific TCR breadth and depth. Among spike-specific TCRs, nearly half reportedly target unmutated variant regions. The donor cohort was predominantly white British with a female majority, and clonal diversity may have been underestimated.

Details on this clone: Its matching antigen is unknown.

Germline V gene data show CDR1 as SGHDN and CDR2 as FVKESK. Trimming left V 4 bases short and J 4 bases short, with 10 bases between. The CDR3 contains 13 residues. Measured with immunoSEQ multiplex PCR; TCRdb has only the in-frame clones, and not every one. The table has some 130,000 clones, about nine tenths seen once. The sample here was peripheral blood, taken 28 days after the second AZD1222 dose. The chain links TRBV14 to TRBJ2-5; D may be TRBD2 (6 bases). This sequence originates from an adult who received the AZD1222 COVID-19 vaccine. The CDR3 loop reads CASSRGRGETQYF. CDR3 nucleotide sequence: TGTGCCAGCAGCCGCGGGCGGGGAGAGACCCAGTACTTC.